The clone carrying this T cell receptor beta chain was observed a few times. What it binds is not known. This may arise from a read error, as a much more abundant clone is one base away. The sample belongs to a study of blood T cells in healthy people across ages. Findings and limits, study-wide: Donors of long life had a larger count of naive CD4+ cells and greater diversity than aged donors.

The V gene's germline CDR1 is SNHLY and CDR2 FYNNEI. V was trimmed by 6 bases and J by 1 base, leaving 7 bases between them. This CDR3 comprises 14 residues. The use of a sample-barcoded 5' primer and a J-beta primer mix characterized a second PCR of 7 to 11 cycles. Every sample gave at least 2.5 million paired-end reads containing CDR3. TCRdb reprocessed the 5' RACE reads via MiXCR and lists one record per CDR3 protein. Of about 940,000 distinct CDR3 sequences in the sample, under 50% were seen once. A minimum of 6 micrograms of total RNA was extracted per sample. This chain connects TRBV2 to TRBJ2-6; weak D call: TRBD1 (5 bases). The source material was blood. This clonotype was sampled from a man younger than 40 in good health. DNA of the CDR3: TGTGCCAGCAGAGGGGTTTCTGGGGCCAACGTCCTGACTTTC. It is translated as CASRGVSGANVLTF. Complete variable domain (other parts from reference TRBV2 and TRBJ2-6): EPEVTQTPSHQVTQMGQEVILRCVPISNHLYFYWYRQILGQKVEFLVSFYNNEISEKSEIFDDQFSVERPDGSNFTLKIRSTKLEDSAMYFCASRGVSGANVLTFGAGSRLTVL.